This T cell receptor beta chain was identified during a study of T cell responses to AZD1222 COVID-19 vaccine. The wider study: Second-dose recipients at about 4 or about 12 weeks were treated as one pooled group. Study outcomes and limitations: The number of AZD1222 recipients seropositive at baseline was only five or six. Repertoire sampling happened only post peak T cell response.

The assay was immunoSEQ multiplex PCR, and TCRdb's table has in-frame clones only and misses some. The sample holds roughly 130,000 clones, roughly 85% seen once. This clone was observed a single time. Its antigen remains unidentified. Trimming removed 2 bases from V and 6 bases from J; junction bases left unmatched: 4. Germline CDR1 and CDR2: LNHDA and SQIVND (reference sequence). The CDR3 extends over 15 amino acids. This sequence was found in an adult in good health. The chain carries TRBV19 and TRBJ2-1, with 10 bases identical to TRBD2. The source was peripheral blood, collected on day 0 of AZD1222 vaccination. The CDR3 region has the DNA TGTGCCAGTAGTATACAAGCGGGGGGGCTCAATGAGCAGTTCTTC. Its translation: CASSIQAGGLNEQFF.